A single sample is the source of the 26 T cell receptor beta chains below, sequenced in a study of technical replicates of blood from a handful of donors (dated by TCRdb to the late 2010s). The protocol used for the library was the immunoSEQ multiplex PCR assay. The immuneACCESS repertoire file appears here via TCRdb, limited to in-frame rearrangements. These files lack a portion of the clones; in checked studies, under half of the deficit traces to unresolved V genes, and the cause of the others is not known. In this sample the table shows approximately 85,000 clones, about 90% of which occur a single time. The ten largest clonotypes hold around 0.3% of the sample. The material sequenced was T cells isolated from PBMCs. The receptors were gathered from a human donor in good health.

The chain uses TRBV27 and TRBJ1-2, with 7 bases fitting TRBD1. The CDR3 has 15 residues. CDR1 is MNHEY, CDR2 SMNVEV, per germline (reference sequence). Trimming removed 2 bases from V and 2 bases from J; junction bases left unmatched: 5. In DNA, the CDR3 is TGTGCCAGCAGTTTAAGAGGGGGCGGGAACTATGGCTACACCTTC. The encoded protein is CASSLRGGGNYGYTF.

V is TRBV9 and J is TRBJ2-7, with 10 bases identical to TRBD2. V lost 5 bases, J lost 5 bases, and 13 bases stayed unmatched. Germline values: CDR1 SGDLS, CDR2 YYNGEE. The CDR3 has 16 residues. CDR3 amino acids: CASSAYLAGAYHEQYF. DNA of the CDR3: TGTGCCAGCAGTGCTTATCTAGCGGGAGCATACCACGAGCAGTACTTC. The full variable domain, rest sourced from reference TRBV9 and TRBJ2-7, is DSGVTQTPKHLITATGQRVTLRCSPRSGDLSVYWYQQSLDQGLQFLIQYYNGEERAKGNILERFSAQQFPDLHSELNLSSLELGDSALYFCASSAYLAGAYHEQYFGPGTRLTVT.

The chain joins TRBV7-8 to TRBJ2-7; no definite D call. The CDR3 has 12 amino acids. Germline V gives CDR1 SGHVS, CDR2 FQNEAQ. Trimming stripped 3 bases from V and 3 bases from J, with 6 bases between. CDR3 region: CASSFGLYEQYF. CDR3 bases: TGTGCCAGCAGCTTCGGTCTCTACGAGCAGTACTTC.

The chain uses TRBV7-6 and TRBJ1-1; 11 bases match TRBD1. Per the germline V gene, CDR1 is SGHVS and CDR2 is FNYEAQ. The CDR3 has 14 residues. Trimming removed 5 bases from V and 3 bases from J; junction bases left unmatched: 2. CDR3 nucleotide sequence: TGTGCCAGCAGCCCGGACAGGGGGCACACTGAAGCTTTCTTT. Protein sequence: CASSPDRGHTEAFF.

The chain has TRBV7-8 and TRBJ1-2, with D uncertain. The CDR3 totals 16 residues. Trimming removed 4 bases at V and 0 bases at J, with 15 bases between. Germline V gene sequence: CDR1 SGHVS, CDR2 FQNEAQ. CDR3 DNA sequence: TGTGCCAGCAGCTCCCCTACCGGGGTTACTAACTATGGCTACACCTTC. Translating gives CASSSPTGVTNYGYTF.

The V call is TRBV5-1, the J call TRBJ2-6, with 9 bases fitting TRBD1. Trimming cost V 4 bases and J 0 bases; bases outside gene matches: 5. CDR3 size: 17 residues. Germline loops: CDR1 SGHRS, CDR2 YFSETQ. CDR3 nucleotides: TGCGCCAGCAGCGGGGGACAGGGTTACTCTGGGGCCAACGTCCTGACTTTC. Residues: CASSGGQGYSGANVLTF.

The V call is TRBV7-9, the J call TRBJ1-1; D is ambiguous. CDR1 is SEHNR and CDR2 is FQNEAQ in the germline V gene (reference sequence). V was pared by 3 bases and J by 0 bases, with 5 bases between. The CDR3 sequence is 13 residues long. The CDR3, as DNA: TGTGCCAGCAGCTTCCTTATGAACACTGAAGCTTTCTTT. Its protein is CASSFLMNTEAFF. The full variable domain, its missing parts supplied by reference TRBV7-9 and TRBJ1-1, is DTGVSQNPRHKITKRGQNVTFRCDPISEHNRLYWYRQTLGQGPEFLTYFQNEAQLEKSRLLSDRFSAERPKGSFSTLEIQRTEQGDSAMYLCASSFLMNTEAFFGQGTRLTVV.

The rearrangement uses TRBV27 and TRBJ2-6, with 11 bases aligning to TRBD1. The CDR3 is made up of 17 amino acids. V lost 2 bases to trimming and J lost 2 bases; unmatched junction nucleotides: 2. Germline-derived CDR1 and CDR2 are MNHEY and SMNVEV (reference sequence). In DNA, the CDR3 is TGTGCCAGCAGTTTAAGGACAGGGGGCACTGGGGCCAACGTCCTGACTTTC. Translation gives CASSLRTGGTGANVLTF.

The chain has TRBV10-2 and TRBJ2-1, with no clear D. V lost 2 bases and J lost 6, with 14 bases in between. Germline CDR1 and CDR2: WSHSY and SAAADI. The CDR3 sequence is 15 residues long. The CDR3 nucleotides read TGCGCCAGCAGTGAGCCGGTCCGAGGTGCCAATGAGCAGTTCTTC. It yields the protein CASSEPVRGANEQFF.

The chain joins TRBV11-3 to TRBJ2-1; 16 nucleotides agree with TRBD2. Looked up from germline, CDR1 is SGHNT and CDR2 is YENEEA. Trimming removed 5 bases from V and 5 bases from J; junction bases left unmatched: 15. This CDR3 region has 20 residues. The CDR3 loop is CASSVPRSGTSGGDDNEQFF. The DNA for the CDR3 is TGTGCCAGCAGCGTTCCAAGGTCCGGGACTAGCGGGGGGGATGACAATGAGCAGTTCTTC.

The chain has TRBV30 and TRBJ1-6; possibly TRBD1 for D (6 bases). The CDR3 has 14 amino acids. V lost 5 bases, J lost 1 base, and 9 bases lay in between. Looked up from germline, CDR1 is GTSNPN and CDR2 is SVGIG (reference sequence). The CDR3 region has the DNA TGTGCCTGGTCAGGGGATTCCTATAATTCACCCCTCCACTTT. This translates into CAWSGDSYNSPLHF. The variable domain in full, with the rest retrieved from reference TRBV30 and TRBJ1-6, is SQTIHQWPATLVQPVGSPLSLECTVEGTSNPNLYWYRQAAGRGLQLLFYSVGIGQISSEVPQNLSASRPQDRQFILSSKKLLLSDSGFYLCAWSGDSYNSPLHFGNGTRLTVT.

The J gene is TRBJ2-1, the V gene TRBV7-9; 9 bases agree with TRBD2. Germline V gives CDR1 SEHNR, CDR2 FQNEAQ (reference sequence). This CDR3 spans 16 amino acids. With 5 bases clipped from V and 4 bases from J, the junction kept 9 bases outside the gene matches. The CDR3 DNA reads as TGTGCCAGCAGCGTTAGCGGGAGTGGGGTTTACAATGAGCAGTTCTTC. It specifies CASSVSGSGVYNEQFF. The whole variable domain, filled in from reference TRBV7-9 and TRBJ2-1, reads DTGVSQNPRHKITKRGQNVTFRCDPISEHNRLYWYRQTLGQGPEFLTYFQNEAQLEKSRLLSDRFSAERPKGSFSTLEIQRTEQGDSAMYLCASSVSGSGVYNEQFFGPGTRLTVL.

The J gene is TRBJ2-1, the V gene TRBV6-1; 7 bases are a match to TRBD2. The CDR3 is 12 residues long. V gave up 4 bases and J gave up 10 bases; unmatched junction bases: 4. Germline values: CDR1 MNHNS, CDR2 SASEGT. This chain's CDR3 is CASSAQRDEQFF. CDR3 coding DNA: TGTGCCAGCAGTGCACAGCGGGACGAGCAGTTCTTC.

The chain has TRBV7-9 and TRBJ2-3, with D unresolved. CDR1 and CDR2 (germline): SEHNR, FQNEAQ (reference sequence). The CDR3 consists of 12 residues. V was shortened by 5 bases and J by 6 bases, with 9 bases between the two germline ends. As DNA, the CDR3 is TGTGCCAGCAGCGATACTTCCGATACGCAGTATTTT. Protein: CASSDTSDTQYF.

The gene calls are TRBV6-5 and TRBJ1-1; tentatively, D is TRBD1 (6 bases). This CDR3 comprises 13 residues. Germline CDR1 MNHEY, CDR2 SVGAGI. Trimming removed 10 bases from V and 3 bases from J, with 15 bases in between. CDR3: CATFLGGYTEAFF. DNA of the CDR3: TGTGCCACCTTCTTAGGGGGATACACTGAAGCTTTCTTT.

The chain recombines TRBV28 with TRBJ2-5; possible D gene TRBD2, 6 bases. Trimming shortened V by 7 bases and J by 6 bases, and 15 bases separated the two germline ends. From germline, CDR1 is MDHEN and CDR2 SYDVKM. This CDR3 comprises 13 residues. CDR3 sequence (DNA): TGTGCCAGCACCCTTGGAGGGGAGAAGACCCAGTACTTC. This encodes CASTLGGEKTQYF.

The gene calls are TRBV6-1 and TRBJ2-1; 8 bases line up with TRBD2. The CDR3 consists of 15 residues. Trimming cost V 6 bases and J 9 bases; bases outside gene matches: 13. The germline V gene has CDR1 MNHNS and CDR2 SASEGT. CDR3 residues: CASREGLVPMGEQFF. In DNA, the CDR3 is TGTGCCAGCAGGGAGGGACTAGTCCCGATGGGTGAGCAGTTCTTC.

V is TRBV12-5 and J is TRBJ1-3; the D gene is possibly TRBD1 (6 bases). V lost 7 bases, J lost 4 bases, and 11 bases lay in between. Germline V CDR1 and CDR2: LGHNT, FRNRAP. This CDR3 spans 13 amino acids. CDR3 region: CASDGQYGNTIYF. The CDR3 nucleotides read TGTGCTAGTGATGGACAGTACGGAAACACCATATATTTT.

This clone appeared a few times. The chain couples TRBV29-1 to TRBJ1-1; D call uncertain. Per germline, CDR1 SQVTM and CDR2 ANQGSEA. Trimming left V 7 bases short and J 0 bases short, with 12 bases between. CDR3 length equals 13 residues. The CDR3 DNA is TGCAGCGACTCCTTTAATCTGAACACTGAAGCTTTCTTT. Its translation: CSDSFNLNTEAFF.

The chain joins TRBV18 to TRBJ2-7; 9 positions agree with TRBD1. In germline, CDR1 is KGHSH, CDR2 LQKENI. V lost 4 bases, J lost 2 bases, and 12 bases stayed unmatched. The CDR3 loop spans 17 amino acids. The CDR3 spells CASSLVTGTGIPYEQYF. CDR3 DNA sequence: TGTGCCAGCTCACTAGTGACCGGGACAGGGATACCCTACGAGCAGTACTTC.

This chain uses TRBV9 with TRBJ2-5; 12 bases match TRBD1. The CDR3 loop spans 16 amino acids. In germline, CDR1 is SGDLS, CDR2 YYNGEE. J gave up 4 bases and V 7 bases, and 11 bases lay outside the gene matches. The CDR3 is CASGRDRGQRGETQYF. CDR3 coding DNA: TGTGCCAGCGGGAGGGACAGGGGGCAAAGGGGAGAGACCCAGTACTTC.

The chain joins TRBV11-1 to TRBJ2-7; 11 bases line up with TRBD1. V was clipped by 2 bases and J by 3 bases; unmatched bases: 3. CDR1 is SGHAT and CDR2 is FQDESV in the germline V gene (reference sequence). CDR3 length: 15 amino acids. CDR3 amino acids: CASSLLGTGGYEQYF. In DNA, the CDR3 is TGTGCCAGCAGCTTACTGGGGACAGGGGGCTACGAGCAGTACTTC.

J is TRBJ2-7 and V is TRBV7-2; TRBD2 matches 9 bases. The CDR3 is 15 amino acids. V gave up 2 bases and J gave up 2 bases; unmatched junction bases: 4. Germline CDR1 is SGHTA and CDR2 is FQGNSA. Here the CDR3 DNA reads TGTGCCAGCAGCTTATTGGCTAGCGGGACCTACGAGCAGTACTTC. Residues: CASSLLASGTYEQYF.

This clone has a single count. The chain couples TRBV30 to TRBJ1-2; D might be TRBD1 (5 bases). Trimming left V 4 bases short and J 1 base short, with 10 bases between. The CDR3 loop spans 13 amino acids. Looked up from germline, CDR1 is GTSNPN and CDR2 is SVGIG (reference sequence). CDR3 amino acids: CAWNRQGNYGYTF. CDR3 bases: TGTGCCTGGAACCGGCAGGGTAACTATGGCTACACCTTC.

CDR3 bases: TGTGCCATCAGGTCCACAGTGCACTTCTCTGGGGCCAACGTCCTGACTTTC. Protein: CAIRSTVHFSGANVLTF. V and J are TRBV10-3 and TRBJ2-6; unclear D gene. The CDR3 contains 17 residues. Trimming shortened V by 6 bases and J by 0 bases, and 15 bases separated the two germline ends. Germline CDR1 and CDR2: ENHRY and SYGVKD.

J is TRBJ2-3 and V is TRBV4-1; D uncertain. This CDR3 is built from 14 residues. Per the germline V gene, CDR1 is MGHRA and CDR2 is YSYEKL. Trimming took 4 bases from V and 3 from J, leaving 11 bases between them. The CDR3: CASSLGSRTDTQYF. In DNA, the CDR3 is TGCGCCAGCAGCCTCGGATCCAGGACAGATACGCAGTATTTT.